The present T cell receptor (beta chain) was sequenced within a study of T cell changes during pregnancy in multiple sclerosis. CDR3 size: 15 residues. Germline V gene data show CDR1 as SGDLS and CDR2 as YYNGEE. V lost 3 bases to trimming and J lost 6 bases; unmatched junction nucleotides: 6. Measured with immunoSEQ multiplex PCR; TCRdb has only the in-frame clones, and not every one. The table has about 40,000 clones, about 90% seen once. Sample: peripheral blood, taken in the first trimester of pregnancy. The receptor's source is a female donor in good health, enrolled as a control in a pregnancy study. This chain links TRBV9 with TRBJ1-6; 7 bases agree with TRBD1. The CDR3 protein is CASSASGTVNSPLHF. CDR3 in DNA: TGTGCCAGCAGCGCATCCGGGACAGTTAATTCACCCCTCCACTTT.